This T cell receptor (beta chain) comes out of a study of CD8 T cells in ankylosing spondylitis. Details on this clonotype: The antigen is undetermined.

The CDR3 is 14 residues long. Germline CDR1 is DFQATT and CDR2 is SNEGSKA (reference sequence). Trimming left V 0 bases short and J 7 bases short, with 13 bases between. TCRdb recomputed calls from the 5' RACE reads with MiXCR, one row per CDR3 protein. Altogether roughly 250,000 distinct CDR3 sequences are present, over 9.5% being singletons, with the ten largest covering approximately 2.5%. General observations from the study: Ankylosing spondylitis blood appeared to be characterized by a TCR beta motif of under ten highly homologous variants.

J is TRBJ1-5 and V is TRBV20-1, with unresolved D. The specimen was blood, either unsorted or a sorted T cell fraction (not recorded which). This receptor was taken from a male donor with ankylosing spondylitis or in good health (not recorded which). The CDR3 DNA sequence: TGCAGTGCTAGAGACGCGGCTCTCAACCAGCCCCAGCATTTT. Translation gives CSARDAALNQPQHF.